Detailed here is one TCR beta chain. Its antigen is still unknown. No per-base quality is available; no much larger clone lies one base away. The source of the sample is a study of chemoradiotherapy in HPV16-positive cancers (dated by TCRdb to the early 2020s). Looking at the study overall: Using functional T-cell assays on cells from two HPV16-positive patients, the researchers defined candidate HPV-specific T-cell clones and common TCR motifs. The study asked whether T-cell immunity to the HPV oncoproteins E6 and E7 changes during chemoradiotherapy and whether this immunity affects survival. Next, the candidate HPV-specific TCRs and motifs were followed in TCR repertoires from under 95 patients with HPV-related cancers. General findings and caveats noted by the study authors: The functional definition of HPV-specific T cells came from only a couple of HPV16-positive patients, and the survival association was reported for HPV16-positive patients. Expansion of candidate HPV-specific clones and E7-related TCR motifs was observed in the tumor microenvironment during treatment, whereas no such expansion was observed for non-HPV-specific T cells. In HPV16-positive patients, expansion of HPV-responsive T cells during chemoradiotherapy was found to be associated with improved recurrence-free survival.

Libraries were constructed by the immunoSEQ multiplex PCR assay. TCRdb carries this immuneACCESS record with in-frame sequences only. Its versions omit some clonotypes, under half of them owing to an unresolved V gene in the studies checked, with the rest unexplained. This sample holds fewer than 15,000 clones; roughly 78% were observed only once. The leading ten clones occupy more than 6.5% of the sample. Because repertoires were sampled repeatedly during chemoradiotherapy, clonal expansion in the tumor microenvironment could be followed. Sampling was performed from a patient who underwent chemoradiotherapy. This receptor was obtained from a human donor with HPV-associated anogenital cancer.

DNA sequence: TGTGCCAGCAGCTTAGAGCTAGCGGGGGTTCATTACGAGCAGTACTTC. It translates as CASSLELAGVHYEQYF. The chain couples TRBV7-9 to TRBJ2-7, with TRBD2 matching 10 junction bases. V ends up 1 base short and J 4 bases short, with an unmatched junction base count of 7. The CDR3 holds 16 amino acids from the cysteine to the phenylalanine. Of the read, only the CDR3 DNA is kept; its 48 bases are in frame from base 1. Per the germline V gene (reference sequence), SEHNR is the CDR1 and FQNEAQ is the CDR2. Outside the CDR3, residues come from the reference TRBV7-9 and TRBJ2-7 proteins, so the full variable domain is: DTGVSQNPRHKITKRGQNVTFRCDPISEHNRLYWYRQTLGQGPEFLTYFQNEAQLEKSRLLSDRFSAERPKGSFSTLEIQRTEQGDSAMYLCASSLELAGVHYEQYFGPGTRLTVT.